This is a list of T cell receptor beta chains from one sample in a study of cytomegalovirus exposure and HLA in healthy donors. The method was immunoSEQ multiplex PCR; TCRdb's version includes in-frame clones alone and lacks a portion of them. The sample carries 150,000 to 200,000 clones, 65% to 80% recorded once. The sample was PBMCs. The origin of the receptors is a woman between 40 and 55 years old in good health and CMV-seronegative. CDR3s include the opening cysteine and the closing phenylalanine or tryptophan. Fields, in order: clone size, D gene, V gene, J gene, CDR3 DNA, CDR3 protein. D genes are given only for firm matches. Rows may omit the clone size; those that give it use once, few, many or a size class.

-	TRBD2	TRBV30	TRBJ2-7	TGTGCCTGGAGTACGGGGGGTAGGGCCTACGAGCAGTACTTC	CAWSTGGRAYEQYF
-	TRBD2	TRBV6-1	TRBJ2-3	TGTGCCAGCGCCCTAGCGGGAGAGCCAGATACGCAGTATTTT	CASALAGEPDTQYF
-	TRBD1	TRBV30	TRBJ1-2	TGTGCCTGGAGTCCCGACAGGGCTGGTATCGGCTACACCTTC	CAWSPDRAGIGYTF
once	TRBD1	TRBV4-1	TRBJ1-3	TGCGCCAGCAGCCAAGGGACTTTGACAGGGTCTGGAAACACCATATATTTT	CASSQGTLTGSGNTIYF
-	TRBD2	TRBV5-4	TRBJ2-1	TGTGCCAGCAGCCGGGAGGGAGCGGGCCCATCCTACAATGAGCAGTTCTTC	CASSREGAGPSYNEQFF
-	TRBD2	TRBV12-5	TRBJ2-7	TGTGCTAGTGGCCGCACCGGGGGAGGGCCCTACGAGCAGTACTTC	CASGRTGGGPYEQYF
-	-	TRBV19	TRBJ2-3	TGTGCTAGTAGGGCGGGTCCGCCAAGCACAGATACGCAGTATTTT	CASRAGPPSTDTQYF
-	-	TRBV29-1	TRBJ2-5	TGCAGCGTTGGTGAGGGGACTTACCAAGAGACCCAGTACTTC	CSVGEGTYQETQYF
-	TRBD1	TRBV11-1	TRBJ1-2	TGTGCCAGCAGCAAGGGACAGTCCTATGGCTACACCTTC	CASSKGQSYGYTF
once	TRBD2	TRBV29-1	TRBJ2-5	TGCAGCGCGGGGACTAGCGGAGAGACCCAGTACTTC	CSAGTSGETQYF
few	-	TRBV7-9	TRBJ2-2	TGTTCCAGCAGCTTAGCGAGCCCCACCGGGGAGCTGTTTTTT	CSSSLASPTGELFF
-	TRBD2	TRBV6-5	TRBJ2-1	TGTGCCAGCAGGCGGAGCGGGACCCTCTACAATGAGCAGTTCTTC	CASRRSGTLYNEQFF
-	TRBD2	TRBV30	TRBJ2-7	TGTGCCTGGAGTGCGGGGGGGGACGGTGACTACGAGCAGTACTTC	CAWSAGGDGDYEQYF
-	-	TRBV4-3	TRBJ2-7	TGCGCCAGCAGCCTTGTCGCTAGGGGGGGGTCCTACGAGCAGTACTTC	CASSLVARGGSYEQYF
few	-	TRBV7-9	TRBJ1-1	TGTGCCAGCAGCCCCTCGCAGGGGACCCTGAACACTGAAGCTTTCTTT	CASSPSQGTLNTEAFF
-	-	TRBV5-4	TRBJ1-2	TGTGCCAGCAGTTACTATGACAGGCCGCGCGTTGGCTACACCTTC	CASSYYDRPRVGYTF
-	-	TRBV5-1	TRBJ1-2	TGCGCCAGCAGCTTGGCCCCGACAAGAGCTAACTATGGCTACACCTTC	CASSLAPTRANYGYTF
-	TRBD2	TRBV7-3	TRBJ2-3	TGTGCCAGCAGCTTGACTAGCGGGAGCACAGATACGCAGTATTTT	CASSLTSGSTDTQYF
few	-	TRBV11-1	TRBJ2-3	TGTGCCAGCAGCTTATTTTTTAACACAGATACGCAGTATTTT	CASSLFFNTDTQYF
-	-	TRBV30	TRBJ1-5	TGTGCCTATGACACAGGGAAAAATCAGCCCCAGCATTTT	CAYDTGKNQPQHF
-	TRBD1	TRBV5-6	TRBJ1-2	TGTGCCAGCCAGGGGGTAGCTAACTATGGCTACACCTTC	CASQGVANYGYTF
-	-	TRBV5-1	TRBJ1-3	TGCGCCAGCAGCTTGGAGGCGGGCGAGACTGGAAACACCATATATTTT	CASSLEAGETGNTIYF
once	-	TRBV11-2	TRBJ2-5	TGTGCCAGCAGCTTAGATCGGGCGGGGGAGACCCAGTACTTC	CASSLDRAGETQYF
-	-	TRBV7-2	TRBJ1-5	TGTGCCAGCAGCTTAGATGGGCAGCTAAATCAGCCCCAGCATTTT	CASSLDGQLNQPQHF